This passage covers 9 T cell receptor beta chains from one sample sequenced in a study of T cells in Graves' hyperthyroidism and ophthalmopathy. The CDR3 regions of TCR beta were amplified from RNA transcripts. A set of HTBI primers served as the primers for a first-round RT-PCR of the TCR CDR3. TCRdb used MiXCR to reprocess the multiplex PCR reads, holding one entry per CDR3 protein. The sample lists a few hundred thousand distinct CDR3 sequences; 16% were seen once. Sequencing was performed on blood. The source is a woman in her 30s with Graves' ophthalmopathy.

This clonotype was seen repeatedly, ten times or more. This rearrangement joins TRBV11-2 to TRBJ2-4; D gene uncertain. Trimming stripped 2 bases from V and 8 bases from J, with 7 bases between. The CDR3 is 12 amino acids. Germline CDR1 SGHAT, CDR2 FQNNGV. The CDR3: CASSLMLDIQYF. The CDR3 DNA reads as TGTGCCAGCAGCTTAATGTTGGACATTCAGTACTTC.

V usage is TRBV10-2 and J usage is TRBJ2-5; possibly TRBD2 for D (6 bases). V dropped 0 bases and J dropped 3 bases, with 17 bases sitting between them. The CDR3 contains 17 residues. Germline loops: CDR1 WSHSY, CDR2 SAAADI. Here the CDR3 DNA reads TGCGCCAGCAGTGAGTCTTGGGTAGCGGAGACCAAAGAGACCCAGTACTTC. It specifies CASSESWVAETKETQYF.

The chain employs TRBV7-9 and TRBJ2-7, with 13 bases identical to TRBD2. The CDR3 totals 16 residues. Looked up from germline, CDR1 is SEHNR and CDR2 is FQNEAQ (reference sequence). V was pared by 4 bases and J by 2 bases, with 5 bases of the junction left unmatched. CDR3: CASSSLTSGRPYEQYF. The CDR3 bases are TGTGCCAGCAGCTCACTGACTAGCGGGAGGCCCTACGAGCAGTACTTC.

There are many counts of this clonotype. The chain combines TRBV11-2 with TRBJ2-7; TRBD2 matches at 9 bases. CDR1 SGHAT and CDR2 FQNNGV come from the germline V gene. This CDR3 region has 18 residues. The V segment lost 1 base and the J segment 4 bases; nucleotides outside the gene matches: 14. The CDR3 region has the DNA TGTGCCAGCAGCTTAGGGGTAGGAGGCGGGAGGGCCGGTTACGAGCAGTACTTC. This gives the protein CASSLGVGGGRAGYEQYF.

This clonotype was found a few times. The chain combines TRBV14 with TRBJ2-5, with 8 bases matching TRBD1. CDR1 and CDR2 (germline): SGHDN, FVKESK. The V segment lost 4 bases and the J segment 2 bases; nucleotides outside the gene matches: 3. The CDR3 length is 14 residues. In DNA, the CDR3 is TGTGCCAGCAGCCGGAGACAGGGGCAAGAGACCCAGTACTTC. It is translated as CASSRRQGQETQYF.

This clonotype has ten or more counts. The V gene is TRBV28, the J gene TRBJ2-1; 14 bases line up with TRBD2. After removal of 5 bases from V and 9 bases from J, the junction contained 6 bases not matched to a gene. Germline CDR1 is MDHEN and CDR2 is SYDVKM. The CDR3 loop spans 15 amino acids. The CDR3 sequence: CASSLGTSGSVEQFF. CDR3 nucleotide sequence: TGTGCCAGCAGTCTCGGGACTAGCGGGAGCGTTGAGCAGTTCTTC.

This clonotype was counted at least ten times. The chain is built from TRBV4-1 and TRBJ2-5; 7 bases agree with TRBD2. The CDR3 runs to 18 residues. Germline V gene data show CDR1 as MGHRA and CDR2 as YSYEKL. With 0 bases clipped from V and 3 bases from J, the junction kept 13 bases outside the gene matches. The CDR3 region is CASSQEGIGPGGKETQYF. Written as DNA, the CDR3 is TGCGCCAGCAGCCAAGAGGGAATCGGACCGGGAGGAAAAGAGACCCAGTACTTC.

This rearrangement joins TRBV9 to TRBJ1-5, with D uncertain. Germline assignment: CDR1 SGDLS and CDR2 YYNGEE. The CDR3 contains 13 residues. V lost 3 bases and J lost 9, with 13 bases in between. The CDR3 nucleotides read TGTGCCAGCAGCGCGGCCCCTGAGGGGCCCCAGCATTTT. Translation gives CASSAAPEGPQHF.

This clonotype was observed a handful of times. V and J are TRBV6-5 and TRBJ1-3, with D perhaps matching TRBD1 (5 bases). The germline gives CDR1 MNHEY, CDR2 SVGAGI. The germline V and J ends were trimmed by 6 bases and 1 base, with 10 bases remaining between them. The CDR3 runs 14 residues. CDR3 protein: CASSHGGSGNTIYF. The CDR3 DNA follows: TGTGCCAGCAGCCACGGGGGGTCTGGAAACACCATATATTTT.